This T cell receptor beta chain appears in the sequencing data of a study of PD-1 blockade in mismatch repair-deficient tumors. Study-level findings and limits: After pembrolizumab, tumor-resident clones rose rapidly, then generally contracted before radiologic responses.

Mismatch repair deficiency was confirmed in all patients, by PCR or immunohistochemistry. To note about this clone: Its cognate antigen is unknown.

V lost 1 base and J 5 bases, leaving 15 bases between the germline ends. This CDR3 region has 16 residues. The germline V gene has CDR1 SGHNT and CDR2 YYREEE (reference sequence). Only in-frame clones appear in the TCRdb table, and some are missing; sequencing was by immunoSEQ multiplex PCR. Here the sample spans about 67,000 clones, about 78% being singletons. The chain combines TRBV5-4 with TRBJ2-2; D may correspond to TRBD1 or TRBD2 (5 bases each). The starting material was peripheral blood, obtained 2 weeks after starting pembrolizumab. The receptor was derived from an adult with mismatch repair-deficient cancer. The CDR3 region has the DNA TGTGCCAGCAGCTTGAGGCACCCTGGGGGAACCGGGGAGCTGTTTTTT. The encoded protein is CASSLRHPGGTGELFF.